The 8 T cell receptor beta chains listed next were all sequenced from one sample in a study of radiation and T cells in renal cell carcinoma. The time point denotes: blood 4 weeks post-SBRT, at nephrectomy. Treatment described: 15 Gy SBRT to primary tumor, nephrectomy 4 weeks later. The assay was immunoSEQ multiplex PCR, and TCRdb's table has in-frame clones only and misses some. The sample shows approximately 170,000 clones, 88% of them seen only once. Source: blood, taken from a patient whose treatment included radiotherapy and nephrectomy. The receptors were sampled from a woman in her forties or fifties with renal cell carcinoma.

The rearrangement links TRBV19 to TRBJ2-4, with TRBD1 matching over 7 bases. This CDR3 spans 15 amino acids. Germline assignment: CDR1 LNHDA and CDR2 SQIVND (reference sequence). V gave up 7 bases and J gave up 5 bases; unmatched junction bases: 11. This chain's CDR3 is CASNHPGTDQNIQYF. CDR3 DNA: TGTGCCAGTAACCACCCCGGGACAGACCAAAACATTCAGTACTTC.

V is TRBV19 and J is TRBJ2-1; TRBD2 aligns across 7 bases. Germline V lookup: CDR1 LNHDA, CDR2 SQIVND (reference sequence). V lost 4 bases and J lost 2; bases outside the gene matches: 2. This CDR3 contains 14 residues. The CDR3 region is CASSSGRTYNEQFF. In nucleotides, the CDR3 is TGTGCCAGTAGTAGCGGGAGAACCTACAATGAGCAGTTCTTC. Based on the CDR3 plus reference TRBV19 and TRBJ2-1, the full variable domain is DGGITQSPKYLFRKEGQNVTLSCEQNLNHDAMYWYRQDPGQGLRLIYYSQIVNDFQKGDIAEGYSVSREKKESFPLTVTSAQKNPTAFYLCASSSGRTYNEQFFGPGTRLTVL.

The CDR3 DNA follows: TGTGCCAGCAGTTCCACAGGGTTTGGGGGGGAGCTGTTTTTT. The encoded protein is CASSSTGFGGELFF. V is TRBV2 and J is TRBJ2-2; weak D call: TRBD1 (6 bases). Germline assignment: CDR1 SNHLY and CDR2 FYNNEI. The CDR3 length is 14 residues. Trimming took 5 bases from V and 8 from J, leaving 15 bases between them.

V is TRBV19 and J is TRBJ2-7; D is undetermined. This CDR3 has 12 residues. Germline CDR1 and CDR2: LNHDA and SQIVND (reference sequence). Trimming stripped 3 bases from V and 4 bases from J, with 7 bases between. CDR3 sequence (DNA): TGTGCCAGTAGTATGGCGAATTACGAGCAGTACTTC. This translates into CASSMANYEQYF.

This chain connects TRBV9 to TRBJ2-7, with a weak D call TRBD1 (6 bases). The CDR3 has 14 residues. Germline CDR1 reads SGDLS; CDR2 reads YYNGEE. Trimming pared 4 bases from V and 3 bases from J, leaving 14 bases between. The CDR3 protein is CASSSQGTSYEQYF. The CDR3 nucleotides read TGTGCCAGCAGCTCCCAGGGGACAAGCTACGAGCAGTACTTC. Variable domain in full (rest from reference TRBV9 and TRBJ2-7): DSGVTQTPKHLITATGQRVTLRCSPRSGDLSVYWYQQSLDQGLQFLIQYYNGEERAKGNILERFSAQQFPDLHSELNLSSLELGDSALYFCASSSQGTSYEQYFGPGTRLTVT.

The CDR3 DNA follows: TGCGCCAGCAGCTTGGGGGACAGGGTCCCAGAAAAACTGTTTTTT. It specifies CASSLGDRVPEKLFF. The J gene is TRBJ1-4, the V gene TRBV5-1; 9 nucleotides match TRBD1. J gave up 8 bases and V 0 bases, and 5 bases lay outside the gene matches. Germline CDR1 reads SGHRS; CDR2 reads YFSETQ. The CDR3 covers 15 residues. The complete variable domain, with remaining parts taken from reference TRBV5-1 and TRBJ1-4, reads KAGVTQTPRYLIKTRGQQVTLSCSPISGHRSVSWYQQTPGQGLQFLFEYFSETQRNKGNFPGRFSGRQFSNSRSEMNVSTLELGDSALYLCASSLGDRVPEKLFFGSGTQLSVL.

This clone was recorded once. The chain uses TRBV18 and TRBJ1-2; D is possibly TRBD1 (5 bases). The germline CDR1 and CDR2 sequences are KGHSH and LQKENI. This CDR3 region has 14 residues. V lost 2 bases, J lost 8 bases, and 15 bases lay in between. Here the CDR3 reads CASSPKGGAMGYTF. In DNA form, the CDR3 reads TGTGCCAGCTCACCAAAAGGCGGGGCTATGGGCTACACCTTC.

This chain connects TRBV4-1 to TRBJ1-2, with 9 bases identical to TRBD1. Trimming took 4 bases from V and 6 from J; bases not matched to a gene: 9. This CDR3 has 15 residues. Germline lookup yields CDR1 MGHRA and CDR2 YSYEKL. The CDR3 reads CASSLPGQGFNGYTF. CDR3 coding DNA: TGCGCCAGCAGCCTACCGGGACAGGGTTTTAATGGCTACACCTTC.